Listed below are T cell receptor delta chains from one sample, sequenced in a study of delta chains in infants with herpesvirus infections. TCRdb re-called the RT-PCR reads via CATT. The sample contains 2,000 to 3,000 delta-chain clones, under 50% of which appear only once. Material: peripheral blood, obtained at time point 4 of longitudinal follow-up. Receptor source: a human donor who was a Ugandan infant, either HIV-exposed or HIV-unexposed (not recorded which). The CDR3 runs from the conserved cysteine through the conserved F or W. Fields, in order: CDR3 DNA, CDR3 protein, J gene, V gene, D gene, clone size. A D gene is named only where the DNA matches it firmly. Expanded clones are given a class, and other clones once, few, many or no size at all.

CDR3 DNA: TGTGCCTTTGTTCCCACCGATAAACTCATCTTT; CDR3 protein: CAFVPTDKLIF; J gene: TRDJ1; V gene: TRDV3; D gene: NA; clone size: NA
CDR3 DNA: TGTGCTCTTGGCGTGGGTCGCTGGGGGATACGCCTTAGGTACCCGACAGCACAACTCTTCTTT; CDR3 protein: CALGVGRWGIRLRYPTAQLFF; J gene: TRDJ2; V gene: TRDV1; D gene: TRDD3; clone size: NA
CDR3 DNA: TGTGCCTGTGACACCTTGGGGGATACGTACACCGATAAACTCATCTTT; CDR3 protein: CACDTLGDTYTDKLIF; J gene: TRDJ1; V gene: TRDV2; D gene: TRDD3; clone size: large
CDR3 DNA: TGTGCTCTTGGGGAAGGTGGAATACGCGCCGATAAACTCATCTTT; CDR3 protein: CALGEGGIRADKLIF; J gene: TRDJ1; V gene: TRDV1; D gene: NA; clone size: NA
CDR3 DNA: TGTGCCTGTGACAGGTTAGGGGATACAGCACAACTCTTCTTT; CDR3 protein: CACDRLGDTAQLFF; J gene: TRDJ2; V gene: TRDV2; D gene: NA; clone size: NA
CDR3 DNA: TGTGCCTGTGACACCGCCCGGCTGGGGGATAGGGTCTCCTGGGACACCCGACAGATGTTTTTC; CDR3 protein: CACDTARLGDRVSWDTRQMFF; J gene: TRDJ3; V gene: TRDV2; D gene: TRDD3; clone size: few
CDR3 DNA: TGTGCCTGTGACAGTACTGGGGGCTCCTGGGACACCCGACAGATGTTTTTC; CDR3 protein: CACDSTGGSWDTRQMFF; J gene: TRDJ3; V gene: TRDV2; D gene: TRDD3; clone size: medium-sized
CDR3 DNA: TGTGCTCTTGGGGAAGGAAGCGGGGCCCGCCGTGGGGGATACAGCTCCTGGGACACCCGACAGATGTTTTTC; CDR3 protein: CALGEGSGARRGGYSSWDTRQMFF; J gene: TRDJ3; V gene: TRDV1; D gene: TRDD3; clone size: few
CDR3 DNA: TGTGCCTGTGACACCGTTCAGGGAATCTGGGGGATACAGGGGACCGATAAACTCATCTTT; CDR3 protein: CACDTVQGIWGIQGTDKLIF; J gene: TRDJ1; V gene: TRDV2; D gene: TRDD3; clone size: NA
CDR3 DNA: TGTGCCTGTGACGCAGTACTGGACTACTCCTGGGACACCCGACAGATGTTTTTC; CDR3 protein: CACDAVLDYSWDTRQMFF; J gene: TRDJ3; V gene: TRDV2; D gene: NA; clone size: NA
CDR3 DNA: TGTGCCTGTGACACCGTAGGGGGGATGCCCTACACCGATAAACTCATCTTT; CDR3 protein: CACDTVGGMPYTDKLIF; J gene: TRDJ1; V gene: TRDV2; D gene: TRDD3; clone size: large
CDR3 DNA: TGTGCTCTTGGGGAACGATCTACCCCTGGGGGCCCGGAGGGGGCTAAACTCATCTTT; CDR3 protein: CALGERSTPGGPEGAKLIF; J gene: TRDJ1; V gene: TRDV1; D gene: TRDD3; clone size: NA
CDR3 DNA: TGTGCCTGTGACGATTTAACTGCACTCGGGATTGTCACCGATAAACTCATCTTT; CDR3 protein: CACDDLTALGIVTDKLIF; J gene: TRDJ1; V gene: TRDV2; D gene: NA; clone size: few
CDR3 DNA: TGTGCTCTTGGGGGACCCATGGCCTTCTCTAACTTTAGTTCGACAGCACAACTCTTCTTT; CDR3 protein: CALGGPMAFSNFSSTAQLFF; J gene: TRDJ2; V gene: TRDV1; D gene: NA; clone size: NA
CDR3 DNA: TGTGCTCTTGGGGAACCCTACCCCTCTACTACTACTGGGGGATACGCTGGTCGACCCCTGATCTTT; CDR3 protein: CALGEPYPSTTTGGYAGRPLIF; J gene: TRDJ4; V gene: TRDV1; D gene: TRDD3; clone size: NA
CDR3 DNA: TGTGCCTGTGACCCCCTAGTCCGCTGGGGGATACAGTCTTTGGACCGCGATAAACTCATCTTT; CDR3 protein: CACDPLVRWGIQSLDRDKLIF; J gene: TRDJ1; V gene: TRDV2; D gene: TRDD3; clone size: NA
CDR3 DNA: TGTGCTCTTGGGGAACTTAATTTGTTACTGGGGGGTTTCAACACCGATAAACTCATCTTT; CDR3 protein: CALGELNLLLGGFNTDKLIF; J gene: TRDJ1; V gene: TRDV1; D gene: TRDD3; clone size: NA
CDR3 DNA: TGTGCTCTTGGGGAATCCTTCCTATGGTACTGGGGGCCGGGAGGCCGGGGCACCGATAAACTCATCTTT; CDR3 protein: CALGESFLWYWGPGGRGTDKLIF; J gene: TRDJ1; V gene: TRDV1; D gene: NA; clone size: few